This record concerns one T cell receptor (beta chain) sequence. Its antigen is as yet unknown. A heparinised blood draw that averaged around 110 mL was obtained once from each donor. Sorted populations all exceeded 95% purity. This specimen comes from a study of beta chain features in type 1 diabetes. The CDR3 totals 14 residues. The V and J ends lost 5 bases and 2 bases respectively, with 11 bases between them. Germline V lookup: CDR1 SGHVS, CDR2 FQNEAQ. Study-wide points: Shortening of TCRB CDR3s, moderate but significant, appeared in all four CD4+ subsets of Type 1 diabetes patients.

The investigators reverse transcribed all of the isolated RNA, so they sequenced expressed TCRB transcripts. Profiling relied on immunoSEQ multiplex PCR, and the TCRdb table lists in-frame clones only, not all of them. The table has 640,000 or so clones, around an eighth seen once. The sequence was collected from a man younger than 30 with type 1 diabetes. The sample taken for sequencing was naive CD4+ T cells from blood. The chain links TRBV7-8 to TRBJ2-3; D may be TRBD1 or TRBD2 (5 bases each). CDR3 amino acids: CASSPGRITDTQYF. The CDR3 DNA sequence: TGTGCCAGCAGCCCGGGACGGATCACAGATACGCAGTATTTT.